The T cell receptor (beta chain) under discussion was sequenced for a study of T cell responses to AZD1222 COVID-19 vaccine. Findings of the study overall: Most donors were white British, females outnumbered males, and clonal diversity was possibly underestimated.

As regards this clone: Its target is unknown.

This table comes from immunoSEQ multiplex PCR, and its TCRdb copy is limited to in-frame clones, with some not included. In all, the sample yields over 140,000 clones. The sequenced sample was peripheral blood. This TCR came from an adult in good health.

The CDR3 loop is CASSLVRGEKLFF. The CDR3 DNA sequence: TGTGCCAGCAGCTTAGTGAGGGGCGAAAAACTGTTTTTT. This chain links TRBV7-6 with TRBJ1-4, with a weak D call TRBD1 (5 bases). Germline lookup yields CDR1 SGHVS and CDR2 FNYEAQ. V lost 1 base and J lost 8, with 8 bases in between. This CDR3 has 13 amino acids.